One and the same sample provided the 13 T cell receptor beta chains below, sequenced in a study of cytomegalovirus exposure and HLA in healthy donors. PCR primers comprised 60 Vbeta and 13 Jbeta primers. Generated by immunoSEQ multiplex PCR, the TCRdb table keeps only in-frame clones and is missing some. This table has 85,000 to 100,000 clones, roughly 78% appearing once. The sequencing sample was made of PBMCs. These receptor sequences come from a woman in her fifties or sixties in good health and CMV-seronegative.

This clone has more than one count but fewer than ten. The chain uses TRBV25-1 and TRBJ1-2; 7 bases map to TRBD1. This CDR3 has 17 residues. Germline V gene sequence: CDR1 MGHDK, CDR2 SYGVNS. The V segment lost 0 bases and the J segment 7 bases; nucleotides outside the gene matches: 14. DNA of the CDR3: TGTGCCAGCAGTGAATATTACTCCGACAGGGAGACTTGTGGCTACACCTTC. Protein product: CASSEYYSDRETCGYTF.

V and J are TRBV7-9 and TRBJ2-7; 9 bases are a match to TRBD1. The trim removed 6 bases at V and 5 bases at J, leaving 8 bases unmatched. Looked up from germline, CDR1 is SEHNR and CDR2 is FQNEAQ (reference sequence). The CDR3 covers 14 residues. CDR3 residues: CASSKDRGFHEQYF. Written as DNA, the CDR3 is TGTGCCAGCAGTAAGGACAGGGGATTCCACGAGCAGTACTTC. The whole variable domain, filled in from reference TRBV7-9 and TRBJ2-7, reads DTGVSQNPRHKITKRGQNVTFRCDPISEHNRLYWYRQTLGQGPEFLTYFQNEAQLEKSRLLSDRFSAERPKGSFSTLEIQRTEQGDSAMYLCASSKDRGFHEQYFGPGTRLTVT.

The CDR3 loop reads CASSEYFADSNSGNTIYF. In DNA, the CDR3 is TGTGCCAGCAGTGAATATTTTGCGGATTCGAACTCTGGAAACACCATATATTTT. The rearrangement uses TRBV25-1 and TRBJ1-3; D is uncertain. The CDR3 is 18 residues long. The V end lost 0 bases, the J end lost 0 bases, and 15 bases lay between the germline ends. Germline CDR1 is MGHDK and CDR2 is SYGVNS.

This sequence joins TRBV9 and TRBJ1-2; the D gene is possibly TRBD1 (6 bases). The CDR3 covers 14 residues. Germline V CDR1 and CDR2: SGDLS, YYNGEE. Trimming shortened V by 2 bases and J by 6 bases, and 14 bases separated the two germline ends. The CDR3 here is CASSVRGGWDGYTF. The CDR3, as DNA: TGTGCCAGCAGCGTCCGCGGGGGCTGGGATGGCTACACCTTC.

This chain connects TRBV7-9 to TRBJ1-1; no clear D. Germline CDR1 reads SEHNR; CDR2 reads FQNEAQ (reference sequence). The CDR3 loop spans 14 amino acids. The V and J ends lost 4 bases and 3 bases respectively, with 12 bases between them. The DNA of the CDR3 is TGTGCCAGCAGCTACAATCTGCAGGACACTGAAGCTTTCTTT. Translation: CASSYNLQDTEAFF.

The chain combines TRBV9 with TRBJ2-2; possible D gene TRBD2, 5 bases. The CDR3 loop spans 16 amino acids. Germline CDR1 and CDR2: SGDLS and YYNGEE. Trimming took 0 bases from V and 0 from J, leaving 9 bases between them. Here the CDR3 reads CASSVVSGPNTGELFF. The CDR3 DNA reads as TGTGCCAGCAGCGTAGTGAGCGGTCCGAACACCGGGGAGCTGTTTTTT.

V usage is TRBV28 and J usage is TRBJ2-7, with 10 bases identical to TRBD2. The trim removed 1 base at V and 3 bases at J, leaving 3 bases unmatched. The CDR3 has 15 residues. Looked up from germline, CDR1 is MDHEN and CDR2 is SYDVKM. The CDR3 DNA reads TGTGCCAGCAGTTTATCAGCGGGGGGGCTCTACGAGCAGTACTTC. It translates to CASSLSAGGLYEQYF.

This clone was detected a few times. V and J are TRBV28 and TRBJ1-2; 10 bases fit TRBD1. The CDR3 covers 15 residues. The germline CDR1 and CDR2 sequences are MDHEN and SYDVKM. Trimming at V came to 3 bases and at J to 4 bases, leaving 5 bases not matched to a gene. The CDR3 protein is CASSFPTGGGYGYTF. The CDR3, as DNA: TGTGCCAGCAGTTTCCCGACAGGGGGCGGCTATGGCTACACCTTC.

This clone appeared a single time. This chain connects TRBV5-1 to TRBJ1-1, with D possibly matching TRBD1 (6 bases). Trimming pared 4 bases from V and 3 bases from J, leaving 13 bases between. Germline values: CDR1 SGHRS, CDR2 YFSETQ. The CDR3 is 14 residues long. The CDR3 here is CASSLQGFDTEAFF. The CDR3 DNA sequence: TGCGCCAGCAGCCTACAGGGCTTCGACACTGAAGCTTTCTTT.

This clone was seen more than once but under ten times. The chain links TRBV2 to TRBJ1-4; perhaps TRBD1 as D (5 bases). The CDR3 has 15 amino acids. The V end lost 2 bases, the J end lost 3 bases, and 10 bases lay between the germline ends. Germline V CDR1 and CDR2: SNHLY, FYNNEI. CDR3 sequence: CASSEQGSANEKLFF. The CDR3 DNA reads TGTGCCAGCAGTGAACAGGGATCGGCTAATGAAAAACTGTTTTTT.

This clone was found once. The V gene is TRBV18, the J gene TRBJ2-7; 8 bases are shared with TRBD1. Germline V lookup: CDR1 KGHSH, CDR2 LQKENI. J gave up 6 bases and V 3 bases, and 19 bases lay outside the gene matches. The CDR3 totals 18 residues. CDR3 protein: CASSPNYLGRTGSAEQYF. The CDR3 nucleotides are TGTGCCAGCTCACCCAATTACTTAGGACGGACAGGGTCGGCCGAGCAGTACTTC.

V and J are TRBV6-6 and TRBJ1-5; no clear D. This CDR3 has 15 residues. V was shortened by 0 bases and J by 3 bases, with 9 bases between the two germline ends. Germline CDR1 is MNHNY and CDR2 is SVGAGI (reference sequence). The chain's CDR3 is CASSYSSQFNQPQHF. The CDR3 bases are TGTGCCAGCAGTTACTCGTCACAGTTCAATCAGCCCCAGCATTTT.

The V and J genes are TRBV11-2 and TRBJ2-5, with TRBD1 matching 7 bases. V lost 1 base to trimming and J lost 4 bases; unmatched junction nucleotides: 3. Germline CDR1 is SGHAT and CDR2 is FQNNGV. The CDR3 is 14 amino acids. CDR3 protein: CASSLGDRGETQYF. The CDR3 coding sequence is TGTGCCAGCAGCTTAGGGGACAGAGGAGAGACCCAGTACTTC.